This T cell receptor beta chain was retrieved from a study of blood T cells in healthy people across ages (dated by TCRdb to between 2015 and 2016). Regarding the research as a whole: In model experiments, template switching captured roughly one uniquely barcoded TCR beta cDNA molecule for every two T cells. Age-related changes in TCR beta repertoire diversity were measured in the study by deep sequencing normalized with unique cDNA molecular identifiers. The donors were divided into four age groups: young (average around 15 years), middle-aged (about 41), aged (62) and long-lived (about 79). Donors of different ages were randomly distributed across sequencing lanes to avoid experimental bias. Using the same blood draw, the study looked at two additional independent replicas of 1 million unique cDNA reads for two donors, one aged 18 to 29 and the other aged 80 or older. Overall study results and their limits: Estimates of total diversity from one million sequenced T cells were regarded as lower bounds and underestimates. Since profiling was done on bulk unsorted PBMCs, naive and antigen-experienced compartments could not be conclusively compared. As age increased, observed TCR beta diversity per million T cells dropped in a roughly linear way, and a significant reduction was already evident by age around 41. The long-lived group showed more naive CD4+ T cells, fewer expanded clones and increased TCR diversity than the aged group, suggesting age selection. Donor CMV infection status was unknown, potentially confounding age-related changes in expanded clonotypes. A strong correlation was found between observed TCR beta diversity and the percentage of naive T cells measured by flow cytometry.

In regard to this clonotype: This receptor's antigen is unknown. Base qualities are not provided; no much larger clone lies one nucleotide away.

Systemically healthy Caucasian individuals from Russia, 35 to 50 in total and aged about 6 to 100 years, were included as donors. Each donor gave ten milliliters of peripheral blood, drawn into EDTA-treated Vacutainer tubes. Ficoll-Paque density-gradient centrifugation was used to isolate PBMCs, with at least 6.5 million per sample. Total RNA was extracted from PBMCs with Trizol reagent, with at least 6 micrograms obtained per sample. For every donor, flow cytometry on a PBMC aliquot measured the percentage of naive CD45RAhigh/CD27high T cells. Library prep was done by 5' RACE. TCRdb records Illumina HiSeq 2500 as the sequencer. The second PCR ran for about 6 to 11 cycles and used a J-beta primer mix along with a sample-barcoded 5' primer. A unique molecular identifier was introduced onto each TCR beta cDNA molecule by a template-switch 5' adaptor carrying 12 random nucleotides. Each sample yielded at least 3 million CDR3-containing paired-end reads. First-strand cDNA synthesis was performed from all RNA using the Mint cDNA synthesis kit, with priming by a TRBC-specific oligonucleotide. Following uracil-DNA glycosylase treatment, all cDNA underwent a first 18-cycle PCR with the universal primers M1SS and BC2_uni_R. The original pipeline was this. Each sample was normalized by randomly selecting 1 million high-quality reads, each carrying a distinct molecular identifier. Instead of being binned into consensus sequences, reads that shared molecular identifiers were thrown out. CDR3 identification, clonotype clustering and error correction used MiTCR with a Q25 quality threshold and the strictest error-elimination algorithm. A nonparametric unseen species model using Euler transformation provided a lower-bound estimate of total TCR beta diversity. The raw public reads went through TCRdb reprocessing: fastp at Q25, MiXCR clone calling, in-frame beta chains kept. Identical CDR3 protein sequences are pooled into one entry, listed with their most common genes and DNA. Clone size and V and J calls follow TCRdb, not the original study. Within this sample are approximately 1.5 million distinct CDR3 sequences, with around 40% of them counted one time only. The ten largest account for approximately 4.1% of the sample.

Reading from cysteine to phenylalanine, the CDR3 counts 13 amino acids. Left in the record is the CDR3 DNA by itself, 39 bases read in frame from the first base. Reading the germline V gene gives CDR1 MNHEY and CDR2 SVGAGI. The sequenced sample was blood. Recombination linked TRBV6-5 to TRBJ2-7; the D gene is possibly TRBD2, with 5 bases matching. The closer fit of TRBJ2-5 to the DNA end suggests the J call may be wrong. The sequence came from a woman between 18 and 30 years old in good health. The CDR3 in this case is CASSATRRETQYF. DNA sequence: TGTGCCAGCAGCGCGACCAGGAGGGAGACCCAGTACTTC.